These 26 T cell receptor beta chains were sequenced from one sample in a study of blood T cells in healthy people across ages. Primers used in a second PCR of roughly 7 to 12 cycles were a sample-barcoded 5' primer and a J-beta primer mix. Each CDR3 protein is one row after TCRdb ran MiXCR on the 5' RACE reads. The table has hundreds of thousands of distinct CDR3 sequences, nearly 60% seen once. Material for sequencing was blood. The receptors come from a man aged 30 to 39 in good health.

The chain's CDR3 is CSASGQPGETQYF. The CDR3 region has the DNA TGCAGTGCTAGTGGACAGCCCGGGGAGACCCAGTACTTC. The chain is built from TRBV20-1 and TRBJ2-5; a possible D gene is TRBD1 (6 bases). Trimming removed 3 bases from V and 5 bases from J, with 13 bases in between. The CDR3 runs 13 residues. Germline CDR1 is DFQATT and CDR2 is SNEGSKA (reference sequence).

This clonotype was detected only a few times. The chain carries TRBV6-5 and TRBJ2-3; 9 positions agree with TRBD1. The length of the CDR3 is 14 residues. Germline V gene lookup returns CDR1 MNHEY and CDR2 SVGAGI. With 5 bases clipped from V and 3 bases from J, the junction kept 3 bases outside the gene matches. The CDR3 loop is CASSGQGSTDTQYF. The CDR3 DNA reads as TGTGCCAGCAGTGGACAGGGGTCTACAGATACGCAGTATTTT.

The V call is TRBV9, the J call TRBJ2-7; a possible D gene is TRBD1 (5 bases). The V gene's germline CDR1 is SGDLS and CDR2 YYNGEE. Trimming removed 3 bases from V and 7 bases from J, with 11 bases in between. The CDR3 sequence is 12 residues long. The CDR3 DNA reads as TGTGCCAGCAGCGCCACGGACAATGAGCAGTACTTC. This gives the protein CASSATDNEQYF.

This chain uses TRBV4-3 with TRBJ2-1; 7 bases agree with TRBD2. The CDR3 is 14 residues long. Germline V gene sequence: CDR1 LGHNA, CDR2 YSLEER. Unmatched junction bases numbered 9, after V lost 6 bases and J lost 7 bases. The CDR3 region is CASSSIGLGNEQFF. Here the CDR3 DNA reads TGCGCCAGCAGTTCAATCGGACTAGGGAATGAGCAGTTCTTC.

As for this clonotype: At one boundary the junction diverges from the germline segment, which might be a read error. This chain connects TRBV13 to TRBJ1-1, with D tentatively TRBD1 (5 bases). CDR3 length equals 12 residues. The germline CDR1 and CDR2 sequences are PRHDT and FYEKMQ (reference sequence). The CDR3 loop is CASSLEDTKAFF. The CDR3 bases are TGTGCCAGCAGCTTAGAGGACACTAAAGCTTTCTTT.

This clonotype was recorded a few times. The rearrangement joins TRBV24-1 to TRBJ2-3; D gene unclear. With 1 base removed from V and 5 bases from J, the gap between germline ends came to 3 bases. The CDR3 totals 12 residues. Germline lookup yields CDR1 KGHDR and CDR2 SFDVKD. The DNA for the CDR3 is TGTGCCACCAGTGATTTAGGAGATACGCAGTATTTT. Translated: CATSDLGDTQYF.

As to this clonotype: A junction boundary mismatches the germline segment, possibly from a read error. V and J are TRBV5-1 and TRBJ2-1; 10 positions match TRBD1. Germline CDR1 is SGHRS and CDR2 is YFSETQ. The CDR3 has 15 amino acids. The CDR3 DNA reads TGCGCCGGCAGCTTAGGACAGGGGGACTACAATGAGCAGTTCTTC. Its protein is CAGSLGQGDYNEQFF. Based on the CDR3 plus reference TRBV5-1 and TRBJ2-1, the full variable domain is KAGVTQTPRYLIKTRGQQVTLSCSPISGHRSVSWYQQTPGQGLQFLFEYFSETQRNKGNFPGRFSGRQFSNSRSEMNVSTLELGDSALYLCAGSLGQGDYNEQFFGPGTRLTVL.

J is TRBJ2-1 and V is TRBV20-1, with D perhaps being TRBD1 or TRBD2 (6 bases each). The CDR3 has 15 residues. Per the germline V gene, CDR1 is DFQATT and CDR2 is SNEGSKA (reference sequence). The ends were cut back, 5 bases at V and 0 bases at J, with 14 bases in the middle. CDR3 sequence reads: CSAPRWGASYNEQFF. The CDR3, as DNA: TGCAGTGCTCCCAGGTGGGGGGCCTCCTACAATGAGCAGTTCTTC.

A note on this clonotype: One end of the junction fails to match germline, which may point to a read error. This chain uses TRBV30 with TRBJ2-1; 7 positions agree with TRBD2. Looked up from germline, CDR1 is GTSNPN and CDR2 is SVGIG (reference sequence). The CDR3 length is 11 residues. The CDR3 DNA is TGTGCATGGAGCGGGGTCAATGAGCAGTTCTTC. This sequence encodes CAWSGVNEQFF.

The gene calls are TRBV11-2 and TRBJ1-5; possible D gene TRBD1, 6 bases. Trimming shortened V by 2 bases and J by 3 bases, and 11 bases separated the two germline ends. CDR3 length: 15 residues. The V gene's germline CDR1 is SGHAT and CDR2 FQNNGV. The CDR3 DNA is TGTGCCAGCAGCTTATCAGGGGCTAACAATCAGCCCCAGCATTTT. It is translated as CASSLSGANNQPQHF.

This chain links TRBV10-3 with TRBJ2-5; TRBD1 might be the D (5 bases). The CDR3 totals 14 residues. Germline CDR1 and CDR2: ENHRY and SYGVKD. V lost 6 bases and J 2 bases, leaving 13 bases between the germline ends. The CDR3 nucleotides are TGTGCCATCAGGGGGCAGGCAGCACAAGAGACCCAGTACTTC. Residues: CAIRGQAAQETQYF.

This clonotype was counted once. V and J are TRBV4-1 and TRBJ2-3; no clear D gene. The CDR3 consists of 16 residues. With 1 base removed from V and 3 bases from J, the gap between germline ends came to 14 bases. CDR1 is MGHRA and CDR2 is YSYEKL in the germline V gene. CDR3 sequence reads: CASSQVFQWVTDTQYF. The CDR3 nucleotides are TGCGCCAGCAGCCAAGTCTTTCAGTGGGTAACAGATACGCAGTATTTT.

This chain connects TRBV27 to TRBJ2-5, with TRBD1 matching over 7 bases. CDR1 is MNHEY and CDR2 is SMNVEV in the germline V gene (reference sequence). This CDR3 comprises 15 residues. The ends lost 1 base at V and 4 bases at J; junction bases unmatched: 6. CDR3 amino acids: CASSLFGTEPETQYF. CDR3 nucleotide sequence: TGTGCCAGCAGTTTATTTGGGACAGAGCCAGAGACCCAGTACTTC.

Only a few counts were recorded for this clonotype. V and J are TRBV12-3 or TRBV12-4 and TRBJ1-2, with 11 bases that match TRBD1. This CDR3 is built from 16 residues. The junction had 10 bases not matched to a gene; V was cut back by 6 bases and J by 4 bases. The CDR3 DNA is TGTGCCAGCAGCCCTCCCTGGACAGGGGGCGTCTATGGCTACACCTTC. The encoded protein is CASSPPWTGGVYGYTF.

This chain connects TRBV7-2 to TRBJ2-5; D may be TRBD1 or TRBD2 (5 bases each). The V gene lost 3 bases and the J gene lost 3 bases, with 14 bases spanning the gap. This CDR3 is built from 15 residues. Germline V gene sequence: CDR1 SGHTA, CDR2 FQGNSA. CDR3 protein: CASSFGADPKETQYF. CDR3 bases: TGTGCCAGCAGCTTCGGGGCCGATCCTAAAGAGACCCAGTACTTC.

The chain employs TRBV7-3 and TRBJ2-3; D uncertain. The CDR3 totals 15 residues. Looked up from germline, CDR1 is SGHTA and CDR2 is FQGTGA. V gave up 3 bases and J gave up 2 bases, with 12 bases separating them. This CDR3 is CASSFLGRNTDTQYF. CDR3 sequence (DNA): TGTGCCAGCAGCTTTTTAGGACGGAACACAGATACGCAGTATTTT.

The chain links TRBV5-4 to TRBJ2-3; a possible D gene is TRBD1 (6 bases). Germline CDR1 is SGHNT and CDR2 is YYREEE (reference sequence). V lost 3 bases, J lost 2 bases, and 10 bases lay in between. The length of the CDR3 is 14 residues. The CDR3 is CASSWGRDTDTQYF. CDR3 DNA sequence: TGTGCCAGCAGCTGGGGGCGCGACACAGATACGCAGTATTTT.

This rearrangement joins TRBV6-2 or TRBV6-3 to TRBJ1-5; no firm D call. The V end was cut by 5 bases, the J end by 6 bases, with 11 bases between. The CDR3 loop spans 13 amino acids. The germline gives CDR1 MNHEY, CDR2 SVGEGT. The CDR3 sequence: CASSDTRAQPQHF. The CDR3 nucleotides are TGTGCCAGCAGTGACACTAGGGCTCAGCCCCAGCATTTT.

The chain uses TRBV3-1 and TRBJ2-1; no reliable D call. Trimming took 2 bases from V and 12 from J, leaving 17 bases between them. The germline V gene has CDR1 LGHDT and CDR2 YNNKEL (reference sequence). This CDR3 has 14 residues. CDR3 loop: CASSQTTLTSMQFF. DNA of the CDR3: TGTGCCAGCAGCCAAACGACCTTAACGTCAATGCAGTTCTTC.

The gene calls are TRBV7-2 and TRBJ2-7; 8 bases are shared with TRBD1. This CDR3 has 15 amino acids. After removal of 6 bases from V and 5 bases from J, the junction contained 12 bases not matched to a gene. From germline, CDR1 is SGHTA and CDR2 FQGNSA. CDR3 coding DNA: TGTGCCAGCAGACTTCCGGGACAGGCTTTTAACGAGCAGTACTTC. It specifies CASRLPGQAFNEQYF.

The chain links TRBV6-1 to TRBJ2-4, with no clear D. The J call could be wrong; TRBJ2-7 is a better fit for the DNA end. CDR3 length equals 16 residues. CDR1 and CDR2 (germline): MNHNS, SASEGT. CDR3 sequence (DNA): TGTGCCAGCAGTCTTACGACTGCCACCTTATACTACGAGCAGTACTTC. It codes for CASSLTTATLYYEQYF.

The chain's CDR3 is CASATGTGVYEQYF. As DNA, the CDR3 is TGTGCCAGCGCTACCGGGACAGGGGTATACGAGCAGTACTTC. This chain joins TRBV25-1 and TRBJ2-5; 10 bases agree with TRBD1. The J call may be in error: the DNA end matches TRBJ2-7 better. This CDR3 is built from 14 residues. Per the germline V gene, CDR1 is MGHDK and CDR2 is SYGVNS.

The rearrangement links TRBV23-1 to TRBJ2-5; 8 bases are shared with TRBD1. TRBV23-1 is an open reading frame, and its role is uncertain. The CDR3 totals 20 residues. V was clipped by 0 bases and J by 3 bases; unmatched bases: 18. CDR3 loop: CASSQSFYQATGDSKETQYF. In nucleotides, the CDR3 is TGCGCCAGCAGTCAATCGTTCTACCAAGCGACAGGGGATTCGAAAGAGACCCAGTACTTC.

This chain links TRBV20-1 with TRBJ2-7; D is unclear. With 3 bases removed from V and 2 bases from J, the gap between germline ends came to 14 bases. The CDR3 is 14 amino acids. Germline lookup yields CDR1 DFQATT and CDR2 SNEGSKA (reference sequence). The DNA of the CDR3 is TGCAGTGCTAGTGAGGTCAGAACCACCTACGAGCAGTACTTC. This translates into CSASEVRTTYEQYF.

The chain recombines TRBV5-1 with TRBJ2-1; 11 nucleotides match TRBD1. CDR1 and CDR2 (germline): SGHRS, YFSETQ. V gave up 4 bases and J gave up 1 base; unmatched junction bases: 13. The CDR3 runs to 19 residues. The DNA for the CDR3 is TGCGCCAGCAGCCCGGTCTGGACAGGGGGCTTAGGATCCTACAATGAGCAGTTCTTC. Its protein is CASSPVWTGGLGSYNEQFF. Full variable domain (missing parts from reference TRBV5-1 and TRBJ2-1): KAGVTQTPRYLIKTRGQQVTLSCSPISGHRSVSWYQQTPGQGLQFLFEYFSETQRNKGNFPGRFSGRQFSNSRSEMNVSTLELGDSALYLCASSPVWTGGLGSYNEQFFGPGTRLTVL.

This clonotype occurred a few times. CDR3 bases: TGTGCCAGCAGAGGATGGACAGACCAAGATACGCAGTATTTT. Protein sequence: CASRGWTDQDTQYF. The chain couples TRBV6-5 to TRBJ2-3, with a possible D match to TRBD1 (6 bases). The CDR3 covers 14 residues. Trimming stripped 6 bases from V and 5 bases from J, with 15 bases between. The germline V gene has CDR1 MNHEY and CDR2 SVGAGI.